This TCR beta chain derives from a study of PD-L1 blockade in urothelial cancer. Overall study: The patients first took atezolizumab in about 2014, receiving 1,200 mg intravenously every 3 weeks. Prior exposure to chemotherapy in patients amounted to 0 to 3 regimens received. At 3 weeks (second dose) and 6 weeks after starting treatment, blood was analyzed.

Germline CDR1 LNHDA, CDR2 SQIVND (reference sequence). V was shortened by 6 bases and J by 0 bases, with 20 bases between the two germline ends. The CDR3 is made up of 17 amino acids. Sequencing was performed with immunoSEQ multiplex PCR; in TCRdb, only in-frame clones are kept and a portion is missing. The profile shows 100,000 or so clones, 91% of them singletons. Each patient supplied 1 to 8 pretreatment and on-treatment samples. The chain is built from TRBV19 and TRBJ1-1, with D unresolved. The source of this sequence is an elderly woman with urothelial cancer. The sequencing here drew on PBMCs, taken around atezolizumab (anti-PD-L1) treatment. The CDR3 is CASSLRTGRTLNTEAFF. The CDR3 nucleotides read TGTGCCAGTAGCCTCCGGACGGGCAGGACTTTGAACACTGAAGCTTTCTTT.